This passage covers 32 T cell receptor beta chains from one sample sequenced in a study of cytomegalovirus exposure and HLA in healthy donors (TCRdb year 2017). The protocol used for the library was the immunoSEQ multiplex PCR assay. For the multiplex PCR, a mixture combining 60 forward primers for TCR Vbeta segments and 13 reverse primers for TCR Jbeta segments was used. TCRdb's version of the immuneACCESS table is confined to in-frame rearrangements and falls short of the full clone set. An unresolved V gene accounts for under half of the shortfall where checked; the remainder is of unknown origin. Here the sample has over 65,000 clones; 78% occur a single time. In total, the top ten clones hold roughly a tenth of the sample. Sequenced input: PBMCs. The receptors stem from a man aged 40-49 years in good health and CMV-seronegative.

The gene calls are TRBV2 and TRBJ2-2; maybe TRBD1 (6 bases). CDR3 length: 13 amino acids. Trimming shortened V by 4 bases and J by 7 bases, and 10 bases separated the two germline ends. The germline gives CDR1 SNHLY, CDR2 FYNNEI. CDR3 bases: TGTGCCAGCAGTGGGGAAGGGGGCGGGGAGCTGTTTTTT. This gives the protein CASSGEGGGELFF.

The chain recombines TRBV19 with TRBJ1-5; tentatively, D is TRBD1 (5 bases). Germline V CDR1 and CDR2: LNHDA, SQIVND (reference sequence). Trimming removed 2 bases from V and 1 base from J, with 9 bases in between. The CDR3 loop spans 15 amino acids. CDR3 DNA sequence: TGTGCCAGTAGTATAAAGGGGAGGAGCAATCAGCCCCAGCATTTT. Its protein is CASSIKGRSNQPQHF.

This chain links TRBV11-2 with TRBJ2-1; 8 bases map to TRBD2. The CDR3 runs 14 residues. J was trimmed by 6 bases and V by 7 bases; bases with no gene match: 8. Germline values: CDR1 SGHAT, CDR2 FQNNGV. The CDR3 DNA reads as TGTGCCAGCACCCTAGGGACTAGTCCCAATGAGCAGTTCTTC. Its translation is CASTLGTSPNEQFF.

The rearrangement uses TRBV2 and TRBJ1-2; D is perhaps TRBD1 (5 bases). The V end was cut by 4 bases, the J end by 10 bases, with 10 bases between. Germline V lookup: CDR1 SNHLY, CDR2 FYNNEI. The CDR3 spans 11 residues. The DNA for the CDR3 is TGTGCCAGCAGTGCTCAGGGCCTCTACACCTTC. Amino acid sequence: CASSAQGLYTF.

This clone was observed a handful of times. V gene TRBV2 combines with J gene TRBJ1-1; 9 bases agree with TRBD1. This CDR3 spans 14 amino acids. V was pared by 6 bases and J by 3 bases, with 5 bases of the junction left unmatched. Germline loops: CDR1 SNHLY, CDR2 FYNNEI. This CDR3 reads CASRDRGEHTEAFF. CDR3 nucleotide sequence: TGTGCCAGCAGGGACAGGGGTGAACACACTGAAGCTTTCTTT.

This clone was seen only a few times. This sequence joins TRBV14 and TRBJ1-1; 9 nucleotides line up with TRBD1. The V gene end was trimmed by 5 bases and the J gene end by 0 bases; junction bases not matched to a gene: 7. CDR1 SGHDN and CDR2 FVKESK come from the germline V gene. There are 16 residues in the CDR3. The DNA for the CDR3 is TGTGCCAGCAGCGAGGGACAGGGAACCATGAACACTGAAGCTTTCTTT. As protein: CASSEGQGTMNTEAFF.

The gene calls are TRBV28 and TRBJ1-2, with 9 bases aligning to TRBD1. This CDR3 is built from 15 residues. The V segment lost 2 bases and the J segment 4 bases; nucleotides outside the gene matches: 5. Germline assignment: CDR1 MDHEN and CDR2 SYDVKM. The CDR3 here is CASSLTQGAGYGYTF. In DNA, the CDR3 is TGTGCCAGCAGTTTAACACAGGGGGCCGGCTATGGCTACACCTTC.

V and J are TRBV29-1 and TRBJ2-3; 9 positions match TRBD1. The CDR3 is 21 amino acids. The germline CDR1 and CDR2 sequences are SQVTM and ANQGSEA. With 0 bases clipped from V and 6 bases from J, the junction kept 25 bases outside the gene matches. CDR3 nucleotides: TGCAGCGTTGAAGATCCCGGACAGGGGAAGGTCGGCGGGAGAACTTGGGATACGCAGTATTTT. It is translated as CSVEDPGQGKVGGRTWDTQYF.

This clone was picked up many times. The chain has TRBV11-1 and TRBJ2-5; possible D gene TRBD1, 5 bases. Trimming shortened V by 2 bases and J by 4 bases, and 11 bases separated the two germline ends. The CDR3 extends over 14 amino acids. Germline assignment: CDR1 SGHAT and CDR2 FQDESV (reference sequence). The CDR3 region is CASSLRRQSETQYF. Written as DNA, the CDR3 is TGTGCCAGCAGCTTACGTAGACAGTCAGAGACCCAGTACTTC.

J is TRBJ1-4 and V is TRBV4-2, with TRBD1 matching over 10 bases. In germline, CDR1 is LGHNA, CDR2 YNFKEQ. The CDR3 totals 16 residues. Losses at the gene ends were 6 bases for V and 8 bases for J; bases not matched to a gene: 12. The CDR3 region has the DNA TGTGCCAGCAGGGCTGGGGAAGACAGGGGGCAGGAAAAACTGTTTTTT. Amino acids: CASRAGEDRGQEKLFF.

The chain joins TRBV4-2 to TRBJ2-3, with 15 bases aligning to TRBD2. Trimming took 4 bases from V and 2 from J; bases not matched to a gene: 10. The CDR3 has 19 residues. Germline loops: CDR1 LGHNA, CDR2 YNFKEQ. CDR3 residues: CASSPLGTSGGPYTDTQYF. The CDR3 DNA follows: TGTGCCAGCAGCCCCCTGGGGACTAGCGGGGGGCCATACACAGATACGCAGTATTTT.

V and J are TRBV14 and TRBJ2-2; 9 bases line up with TRBD2. Germline V gene lookup returns CDR1 SGHDN and CDR2 FVKESK. V was pared by 1 base and J by 0 bases, with 9 bases of the junction left unmatched. The length of the CDR3 is 19 residues. CDR3 amino acids: CASSQVVSASGTNTGELFF. For the CDR3, the DNA is TGTGCCAGCAGCCAAGTAGTTTCGGCTAGCGGGACGAACACCGGGGAGCTGTTTTTT.

This clone was observed once. The CDR3 reads CASSGTSGSFSYNEQFF. The CDR3 bases are TGTGCCAGCAGCGGGACTAGCGGGAGTTTCTCCTACAATGAGCAGTTCTTC. The genes are TRBV6-4 and TRBJ2-1; TRBD2 agrees at 14 bases. The CDR3 covers 17 residues. The germline CDR1 and CDR2 sequences are MRHNA and SNTAGT. V was clipped by 6 bases and J by 0 bases; unmatched bases: 4.

A remark on this clone: Its ends do not fully match the called genes, so a read error is possible. Other nucleotide sequences from this sample produce the same CDR3. The chain joins TRBV5-4 to TRBJ2-5, with D tentatively TRBD2 (8 bases). The length of the CDR3 is 16 residues. Looked up from germline, CDR1 is SGHNT and CDR2 is YYREEE (reference sequence). CDR3 bases: TGTGCCAGCAGCGGGACAGCAAGCAGCGGGAGAGAGACCCAATACTTC. It is translated as CASSGTASSGRETQYF.

J is TRBJ2-2 and V is TRBV11-3; D is unclear. Germline loops: CDR1 SGHNT, CDR2 YENEEA. V was cut by 2 bases and J by 2 bases, with 9 bases left in between. The length of the CDR3 is 15 residues. CDR3 in amino acids: CASSLSQANTGELFF. The DNA of the CDR3 is TGTGCCAGCAGCTTAAGCCAGGCAAACACCGGGGAGCTGTTTTTT.

V is TRBV5-5 and J is TRBJ2-2, with D perhaps matching TRBD2 (6 bases). The ends were cut back, 5 bases at V and 7 bases at J, with 12 bases in the middle. This CDR3 contains 13 residues. In germline, CDR1 is SGHKS, CDR2 YYEKEE (reference sequence). The CDR3 DNA sequence: TGTGCCAGCAGTAGATGGGGGGTCGGGGAGCTGTTTTTT. Translated, it gives CASSRWGVGELFF.

V usage is TRBV18 and J usage is TRBJ2-3; 7 bases match TRBD1. The CDR3 spans 16 residues. Germline V gene data show CDR1 as KGHSH and CDR2 as LQKENI. The junction had 8 bases not matched to a gene; V was cut back by 3 bases and J by 2 bases. The CDR3 DNA follows: TGTGCCAGCTCACCCCTTCCGGGACAGAACACAGATACGCAGTATTTT. As protein: CASSPLPGQNTDTQYF.

This chain uses TRBV6-6 with TRBJ1-5; TRBD1 matches at 8 bases. The germline gives CDR1 MNHNY, CDR2 SVGAGI (reference sequence). V dropped 0 bases and J dropped 2; count of bases not matched to a gene: 3. The CDR3 is made up of 16 amino acids. The CDR3 region has the DNA TGTGCCAGCAGTTACTCCCCGACAGGGGGCAATCAGCCCCAGCATTTT. The encoded protein is CASSYSPTGGNQPQHF.

The V gene is TRBV5-1, the J gene TRBJ1-1, with a weak D call TRBD1 (6 bases). CDR3 length equals 15 residues. Germline lookup yields CDR1 SGHRS and CDR2 YFSETQ. V was clipped by 4 bases and J by 1 base, with 14 bases between them. DNA for the CDR3: TGCGCCAGCAGCCCAGTGGCGGGGGCGAACACTGAAGCTTTCTTT. This encodes CASSPVAGANTEAFF. Together with reference TRBV5-1 and TRBJ1-1, the CDR3 gives the full variable domain: KAGVTQTPRYLIKTRGQQVTLSCSPISGHRSVSWYQQTPGQGLQFLFEYFSETQRNKGNFPGRFSGRQFSNSRSEMNVSTLELGDSALYLCASSPVAGANTEAFFGQGTRLTVV.

J is TRBJ2-7 and V is TRBV9; the match to TRBD2 covers 11 bases. The CDR3 sequence is 15 residues long. Trimming cost V 7 bases and J 2 bases; bases outside gene matches: 8. Germline V gene data show CDR1 as SGDLS and CDR2 as YYNGEE. Here the CDR3 reads CASGRGTSGTYEQYF. The CDR3 region has the DNA TGTGCCAGCGGGCGGGGGACTAGCGGAACCTACGAGCAGTACTTC.

This clone turned up a few times. The chain is built from TRBV18 and TRBJ2-1, with 13 bases matching TRBD2. Germline-derived CDR1 and CDR2 are KGHSH and LQKENI. J lost 4 bases, V lost 9 bases, and 12 bases had no gene match. The CDR3 totals 17 residues. The CDR3 nucleotides are TGTGCCAGTTCCGGGACTAGCGGGAACAGACGATACAATGAGCAGTTCTTC. This translates into CASSGTSGNRRYNEQFF. Based on the CDR3 plus reference TRBV18 and TRBJ2-1, the full variable domain is NAGVMQNPRHLVRRRGQEARLRCSPMKGHSHVYWYRQLPEEGLKFMVYLQKENIIDESGMPKERFSAEFPKEGPSILRIQQVVRGDSAAYFCASSGTSGNRRYNEQFFGPGTRLTVL.

This clone was found once. The chain employs TRBV29-1 and TRBJ2-1; D is perhaps TRBD1 (6 bases). The germline V gene encodes CDR1 SQVTM and CDR2 ANQGSEA. V was pared by 7 bases and J by 15 bases, with 16 bases between. The CDR3 extends over 10 amino acids. The CDR3 loop is CSALSGQRFF. The CDR3 DNA follows: TGCAGCGCTTTATCTGGACAGCGGTTCTTC.

This clone was seen a handful of times. The chain couples TRBV6-6 to TRBJ1-1, with D possibly TRBD1 on 5 matching bases. Trimming stripped 4 bases from V and 0 bases from J, with 12 bases between. Germline lookup yields CDR1 MNHNY and CDR2 SVGAGI (reference sequence). The length of the CDR3 is 15 residues. The CDR3 region is CASSSPDTMNTEAFF. The DNA for the CDR3 is TGTGCCAGCAGTTCCCCGGACACAATGAACACTGAAGCTTTCTTT.

The rearrangement links TRBV10-3 to TRBJ2-7, with TRBD2 matching over 7 bases. The germline gives CDR1 ENHRY, CDR2 SYGVKD. V was pared by 0 bases and J by 3 bases, with 2 bases of the junction left unmatched. CDR3 size: 14 residues. CDR3 region: CAISESASGYEQYF. CDR3 coding DNA: TGTGCCATCAGTGAGTCGGCTAGCGGCTACGAGCAGTACTTC.

This clone appeared a few times. This chain connects TRBV5-6 to TRBJ1-2, with 12 bases matching TRBD1. Per the germline V gene, CDR1 is SGHDT and CDR2 is YYEEEE. This CDR3 is 15 amino acids long. The junction had 3 bases not matched to a gene; V was cut back by 4 bases and J by 2 bases. CDR3 in DNA: TGTGCCAGCAGCGCGGGGACAGGGGGCAACTATGGCTACACCTTC. As protein: CASSAGTGGNYGYTF.

The chain links TRBV29-1 to TRBJ1-1; D may be TRBD1 (6 bases). In germline, CDR1 is SQVTM, CDR2 ANQGSEA. The CDR3 spans 15 residues. Trimming left V 0 bases short and J 12 bases short, with 23 bases between. CDR3 residues: CSVEDISLMNRATFF. In DNA form, the CDR3 reads TGCAGCGTTGAAGATATTAGTCTAATGAACAGGGCAACTTTCTTT.

The genes are TRBV6-5 and TRBJ1-5, with D possibly TRBD1 on 5 matching bases. The CDR3 consists of 15 residues. CDR1 and CDR2 from the germline V gene are MNHEY and SVGAGI. Deletions cut 0 bases from V and 0 bases from J, with 6 bases between. CDR3 DNA: TGTGCCAGCAGTTACTCACAGGATAGCAATCAGCCCCAGCATTTT. Translated, it gives CASSYSQDSNQPQHF.

This clone was observed a handful of times. CDR3 loop: CASSLSIAREQYF. CDR3 nucleotide sequence: TGTGCCAGCAGTTTATCGATAGCGAGGGAGCAGTACTTC. The chain uses TRBV27 and TRBJ2-7; TRBD2 is a possible D gene (5 bases). Trimming stripped 0 bases from V and 7 bases from J, with 10 bases between. CDR3 size: 13 residues. CDR1 MNHEY and CDR2 SMNVEV come from the germline V gene (reference sequence).

As for this clone: An end of the junction does not agree with germline; a read error may underlie this. The chain is built from TRBV7-9 and TRBJ1-5, with 9 nucleotides matching TRBD1. The length of the CDR3 is 16 residues. CDR1 SEHNR and CDR2 FQNEAQ come from the germline V gene (reference sequence). CDR3 sequence (DNA): TGTTCCAGCAGCTTTGGGTGGGACAGGGGCAATCAGCCCCAGCATTTT. Its protein product is CSSSFGWDRGNQPQHF.

The chain combines TRBV27 with TRBJ2-2; 8 positions agree with TRBD2. Losses at the gene ends were 4 bases for V and 3 bases for J; bases not matched to a gene: 7. Looked up from germline, CDR1 is MNHEY and CDR2 is SMNVEV (reference sequence). The CDR3 covers 16 residues. The CDR3 protein is CASSSIGLAHTGELFF. CDR3 in DNA: TGTGCCAGCAGTTCCATCGGACTAGCCCACACCGGGGAGCTGTTTTTT.

This sequence joins TRBV29-1 and TRBJ2-3; 9 bases map to TRBD2. Germline assignment: CDR1 SQVTM and CDR2 ANQGSEA. V shed 7 bases, J shed 4 bases, and the junction held 12 bases outside the gene matches. This CDR3 comprises 15 residues. CDR3 sequence reads: CSAERASGISDTQYF. For the CDR3, the DNA is TGCAGCGCGGAGCGAGCTAGCGGGATATCAGATACGCAGTATTTT.

This chain joins TRBV7-2 and TRBJ2-2; 12 bases line up with TRBD1. V lost 6 bases, J lost 6 bases, and 8 bases stayed unmatched. The CDR3 runs to 16 residues. Germline V lookup: CDR1 SGHTA, CDR2 FQGNSA. The CDR3: CASRKPGQGASGELFF. Written as DNA, the CDR3 is TGTGCCAGCAGGAAGCCGGGACAGGGGGCCTCCGGGGAGCTGTTTTTT.